Presented here are 20 T cell receptor beta chains from one specimen sequenced in a study of blood T cell repertoires in COVID-19. The method was immunoSEQ multiplex PCR; TCRdb's version includes in-frame clones alone and lacks a portion of them. In the table there are some 200,000 clones, roughly 79% of which are singletons. Sequences were obtained from peripheral blood. All receptors come from a woman aged 70-85 years with acute or convalescent COVID-19.

The rearrangement uses TRBV11-2 and TRBJ1-3; D not resolved. The CDR3 sequence is 15 residues long. V lost 0 bases and J 0 bases, leaving 6 bases between the germline ends. Per the germline V gene, CDR1 is SGHAT and CDR2 is FQNNGV. CDR3 loop: CASSLESYSGNTIYF. The CDR3 nucleotides read TGTGCCAGCAGCTTAGAATCCTACTCTGGAAACACCATATATTTT.

The chain has TRBV5-1 and TRBJ1-5; D gene uncertain. In germline, CDR1 is SGHRS, CDR2 YFSETQ. The CDR3 extends over 15 amino acids. V lost 2 bases and J 7 bases, leaving 16 bases between the germline ends. The CDR3 nucleotides read TGCGCCAGCAGCTTCGGCCCGGAAAGAGGCCAGCCCCAGCATTTT. Amino acids: CASSFGPERGQPQHF. Together with reference TRBV5-1 and TRBJ1-5, the CDR3 gives the full variable domain: KAGVTQTPRYLIKTRGQQVTLSCSPISGHRSVSWYQQTPGQGLQFLFEYFSETQRNKGNFPGRFSGRQFSNSRSEMNVSTLELGDSALYLCASSFGPERGQPQHFGDGTRLSIL.

The chain combines TRBV12-5 with TRBJ2-1, with D maybe TRBD2 (5 bases). V was shortened by 5 bases and J by 4 bases, with 15 bases between the two germline ends. Germline V lookup: CDR1 LGHNT, CDR2 FRNRAP. The CDR3 consists of 15 residues. The CDR3 coding sequence is TGTGCTAGTGGTCCCGAGTGGGAGAATTACAATGAGCAGTTCTTC. Residues: CASGPEWENYNEQFF. Variable domain in full (rest from reference TRBV12-5 and TRBJ2-1): DARVTQTPRHKVTEMGQEVTMRCQPILGHNTVFWYRQTMMQGLELLAYFRNRAPLDDSGMPKDRFSAEMPDATLATLKIQPSEPRDSAVYFCASGPEWENYNEQFFGPGTRLTVL.

This clone was seen just once. The genes are TRBV3-1 (or the pseudogene TRBV3-2) and TRBJ1-1; no definite D call. The CDR3 has 14 amino acids. V shed 3 bases and J shed 5 bases, with 13 bases lying between them. Looked up from germline, CDR1 is LGHDT and CDR2 is YNNKEL (reference sequence). The CDR3 protein is CASSQPGYVTEAFF. The CDR3 region has the DNA TGTGCCAGCAGCCAGCCAGGATATGTGACTGAAGCTTTCTTT.

The rearrangement joins TRBV9 to TRBJ1-4; 9 positions match TRBD1. Germline values: CDR1 SGDLS, CDR2 YYNGEE. CDR3 length: 14 amino acids. Trimming removed 3 bases from V and 8 bases from J; junction bases left unmatched: 5. Here the CDR3 reads CASSADRGGEKLFF. In nucleotides, the CDR3 is TGTGCCAGCAGCGCGGACAGGGGAGGGGAAAAACTGTTTTTT.

The rearrangement uses TRBV19 and TRBJ2-5; the D gene is possibly TRBD1 (6 bases). The CDR3 loop spans 14 amino acids. The V gene's germline CDR1 is LNHDA and CDR2 SQIVND (reference sequence). The V and J ends lost 5 bases and 4 bases respectively, with 14 bases between them. The CDR3 is CASSPDPRGETQYF. CDR3 nucleotide sequence: TGTGCCAGTAGTCCAGATCCCAGGGGAGAGACCCAGTACTTC. The whole variable domain, filled in from reference TRBV19 and TRBJ2-5, reads DGGITQSPKYLFRKEGQNVTLSCEQNLNHDAMYWYRQDPGQGLRLIYYSQIVNDFQKGDIAEGYSVSREKKESFPLTVTSAQKNPTAFYLCASSPDPRGETQYFGPGTRLLVL.

Ten or more counts support this clone. The rearrangement joins TRBV6-4 to TRBJ2-1; 15 bases agree with TRBD2. This CDR3 contains 16 residues. Germline CDR1 and CDR2: MRHNA and SNTAGT. V shed 8 bases, J shed 8 bases, and the junction held 10 bases outside the gene matches. CDR3 DNA sequence: TGTGCCAGCGGGGATGGACTAGCGGGAGGGATAGATGAGCAGTTCTTC. Its protein is CASGDGLAGGIDEQFF.

This clone was counted only a few times. This sequence joins TRBV6-1 and TRBJ2-5; no clear D gene. The CDR3 extends over 14 amino acids. V lost 2 bases and J lost 2, with 9 bases in between. Germline V CDR1 and CDR2: MNHNS, SASEGT. DNA for the CDR3: TGTGCCAGCAGTGAATCAGGTAGACAAGAGACCCAGTACTTC. Its translation is CASSESGRQETQYF.

This clone was seen only once. The chain is built from TRBV30 and TRBJ1-3, with a tentative D call TRBD1 (5 bases). The CDR3 contains 16 residues. V lost 3 bases and J 2 bases, leaving 17 bases between the germline ends. Germline CDR1 GTSNPN, CDR2 SVGIG (reference sequence). This chain's CDR3 is CAWSEGRDLPGNTIYF. The CDR3 DNA sequence: TGTGCCTGGAGCGAGGGGAGGGACTTACCTGGAAACACCATATATTTT.

This chain uses TRBV28 with TRBJ1-5; the D is unclear. Germline V gene data show CDR1 as MDHEN and CDR2 as SYDVKM. The CDR3 is made up of 12 amino acids. The V gene lost 1 base and the J gene lost 5 bases, with 3 bases spanning the gap. Here the CDR3 DNA reads TGTGCCAGCAGTTTATTATATCAGCCCCAGCATTTT. Protein sequence: CASSLLYQPQHF. The whole variable domain, remainder taken from reference TRBV28 and TRBJ1-5, is DVKVTQSSRYLVKRTGEKVFLECVQDMDHENMFWYRQDPGLGLRLIYFSYDVKMKEKGDIPEGYSVSREKKERFSLILESASTNQTSMYLCASSLLYQPQHFGDGTRLSIL.

The chain couples TRBV25-1 to TRBJ2-7; TRBD2 agrees at 11 bases. The CDR3 contains 15 residues. V lost 3 bases, J lost 1 base, and 2 bases stayed unmatched. Germline CDR1 is MGHDK and CDR2 is SYGVNS. The CDR3 sequence: CASSDIAGGSYEQYF. The CDR3 DNA reads as TGTGCCAGCAGTGACATAGCGGGAGGGTCCTACGAGCAGTACTTC.

The table lists this clone with many counts. V usage is TRBV4-2 and J usage is TRBJ2-6, with 7 bases that match TRBD1. The CDR3 covers 21 residues. Trimming at V came to 0 bases and at J to 0 bases, leaving 14 bases not matched to a gene. The germline gives CDR1 LGHNA, CDR2 YNFKEQ. DNA for the CDR3: TGTGCCAGCAGCCAAGATCAGTCCTGGGACAGTTCGACCTCTGGGGCCAACGTCCTGACTTTC. Translating it yields CASSQDQSWDSSTSGANVLTF.

The chain couples TRBV5-1 to TRBJ2-5; a weak D match, TRBD2 (6 bases). CDR3 size: 15 residues. V was trimmed by 6 bases and J by 5 bases, leaving 20 bases between them. Germline V lookup: CDR1 SGHRS, CDR2 YFSETQ. In nucleotides, the CDR3 is TGCGCCAGCACTCAGGCAGGAGGGGTTGGGGAGACCCAGTACTTC. It is translated as CASTQAGGVGETQYF.

The V call is TRBV6-5, the J call TRBJ2-7; 9 bases line up with TRBD2. This CDR3 is 13 amino acids long. V lost 5 bases, J lost 5 bases, and 4 bases stayed unmatched. The germline CDR1 and CDR2 sequences are MNHEY and SVGAGI. CDR3 DNA sequence: TGTGCCAGCAGTATAGTAGCGGGAGACGAGCAGTACTTC. Encoded protein: CASSIVAGDEQYF.

The rearrangement links TRBV5-4 to TRBJ2-7; 7 positions match TRBD2. The V gene's germline CDR1 is SGHNT and CDR2 YYREEE (reference sequence). V trimming: 4 bases; J trimming: 6 bases; junction bases outside the gene matches: 7. The CDR3 spans 13 residues. The CDR3 DNA reads as TGTGCCAGCAGCCCTGGGGAGGGCTCCGAGCAGTACTTC. Amino acid sequence: CASSPGEGSEQYF.

The chain has TRBV7-2 and TRBJ2-1, with 9 bases matching TRBD2. CDR1 is SGHTA, CDR2 FQGNSA, per germline. The CDR3 runs 15 residues. V shed 0 bases, J shed 8 bases, and the junction held 5 bases outside the gene matches. The CDR3 is CASSLASLAGYEQFF. For the CDR3, the DNA is TGTGCCAGCAGCTTAGCTAGCCTAGCGGGATATGAGCAGTTCTTC.

The rearrangement links TRBV7-8 to TRBJ2-7; D remains ambiguous. The CDR3 has 13 residues. CDR1 is SGHVS and CDR2 is FQNEAQ in the germline V gene. V was cut by 1 base and J by 3 bases, with 7 bases left in between. As DNA, the CDR3 is TGTGCCAGCAGCTTAGTTTTACACTACGAGCAGTACTTC. It yields the protein CASSLVLHYEQYF.

This rearrangement joins TRBV6-5 to TRBJ2-3; 7 bases agree with TRBD2. The CDR3 covers 16 residues. CDR1 is MNHEY, CDR2 SVGAGI, per germline. With 2 bases clipped from V and 3 bases from J, the junction kept 8 bases outside the gene matches. The CDR3 protein is CASSYREASGTDTQYF. CDR3 bases: TGTGCCAGCAGTTACCGGGAGGCTAGCGGAACAGATACGCAGTATTTT.

The V gene is TRBV11-3, the J gene TRBJ2-3; weak D call: TRBD2 (5 bases). The germline V gene encodes CDR1 SGHNT and CDR2 YENEEA. V lost 1 base, J lost 2 bases, and 7 bases lay in between. CDR3 length: 14 residues. CDR3 coding DNA: TGTGCCAGCAGCTTAGGAGCGGCCACAGATACGCAGTATTTT. Translated, it gives CASSLGAATDTQYF.

This clone was recorded only once. The chain couples TRBV19 to TRBJ1-2; perhaps TRBD1 as D (5 bases). CDR1 is LNHDA, CDR2 SQIVND, per germline (reference sequence). Trimming cost V 9 bases and J 2 bases, with 13 bases left between them. The CDR3 is 13 amino acids. The CDR3 DNA sequence: TGTGCCAGCCAGATAGGGGAAAACTATGGCTACACCTTC. Amino acid sequence: CASQIGENYGYTF.